This TCR beta chain is from a study of blood T cell repertoires in COVID-19. Study as a whole: COVID-19 samples, acute and convalescent, were from the United States, Italy and Spain. PBMCs, B-cell-depleted T cells, or T cells were the source of the cDNA or gDNA that made up the material.

In the original workflow: Amplification from reference gene primers served as the basis for estimated nucleated cell counts. Data came from immunoSEQ multiplex PCR; TCRdb stores just in-frame clones and leaves some out. That table furnishes V, J and clone size, whereas the DNA furnished D and trimming. The table has 10,000 or so clones, 70% to 85% seen once. Per germline, CDR1 MNHEY and CDR2 SVGAGI. J gave up 7 bases and V 2 bases, and 4 bases lay outside the gene matches. This CDR3 has 14 amino acids. This clone was picked up one time. The rearrangement joins TRBV6-5 to TRBJ1-5, with 8 bases fitting TRBD1. The TCR was taken from a human donor in a cohort sampled during active COVID-19. The sequencing sample was made of peripheral blood. The CDR3 sequence: CASSYGQGGQPQHF. The DNA of the CDR3 is TGTGCCAGCAGTTACGGACAGGGTGGGCAGCCCCAGCATTTT.